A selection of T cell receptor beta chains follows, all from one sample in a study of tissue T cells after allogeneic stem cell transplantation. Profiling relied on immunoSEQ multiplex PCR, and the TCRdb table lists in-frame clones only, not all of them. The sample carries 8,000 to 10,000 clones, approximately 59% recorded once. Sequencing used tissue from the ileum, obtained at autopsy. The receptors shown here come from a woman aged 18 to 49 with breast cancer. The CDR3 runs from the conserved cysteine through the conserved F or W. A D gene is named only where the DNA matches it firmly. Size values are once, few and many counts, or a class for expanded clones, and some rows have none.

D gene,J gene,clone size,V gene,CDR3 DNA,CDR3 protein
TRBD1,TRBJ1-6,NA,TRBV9,TGTGCCAGCAGCGTACATCCAGGGGGCGACTCACCCCTCCACTTT,CASSVHPGGDSPLHF
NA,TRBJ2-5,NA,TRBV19,TGTGCCAGTAGTATAACGCCCCGTGGGGAGACCCAGTACTTC,CASSITPRGETQYF
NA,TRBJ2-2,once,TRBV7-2,TGTGCCAGCAGCAGAGACTGGAACACCGGGGAGCTGTTTTTT,CASSRDWNTGELFF
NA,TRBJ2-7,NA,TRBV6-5,TGTGCCAGCTTGGGCCAGCGGTCCTACGAGCAGTACTTC,CASLGQRSYEQYF
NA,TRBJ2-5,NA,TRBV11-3,TGTGCCAGCAGCTTGGGTCAGCGGGAGACCCAGTACTTC,CASSLGQRETQYF
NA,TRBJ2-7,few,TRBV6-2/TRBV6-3,TGTGCCAGCAGTTACGTGTCTAGTTACGAGCAGTACTTC,CASSYVSSYEQYF
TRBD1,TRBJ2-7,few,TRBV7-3,TGTGCCAGCAGCTTAGACAGGGGTAGCCACGAGCAGTACTTC,CASSLDRGSHEQYF
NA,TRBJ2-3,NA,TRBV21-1,TGTGCCAGCAGCAAAGTCCCTGGAGAGATCAAGACGCAGGAAGGGGCATACACAGATACGCAGTATTTT,CASSKVPGEIKTQEGAYTDTQYF
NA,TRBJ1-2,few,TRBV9,TGTGCCAGCAGCGCCCATGAGGGTCCTTATGGCTACACCTTC,CASSAHEGPYGYTF
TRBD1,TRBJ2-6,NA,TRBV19,TGTGCCAGTAGTCCACGACCGGGACAGGGGGCGGGGGCCAACGTCCTGACTTTC,CASSPRPGQGAGANVLTF
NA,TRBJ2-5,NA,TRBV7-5,TGTGTCAGAAACCCGGGACAGCCTAAAGAGACCCAGTACTTC,CVRNPGQPKETQYF
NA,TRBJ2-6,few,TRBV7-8,TGTGCCAGCAGCTTAGCAGTCTCTGGGGCCAACGTCCTGACTTTC,CASSLAVSGANVLTF
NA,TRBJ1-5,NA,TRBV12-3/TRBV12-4,TGTGCCAGCAGTCGGTTTGGCAATCAGCCCCAGCATTTT,CASSRFGNQPQHF
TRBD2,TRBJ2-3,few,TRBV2,TGTGCCAGCAGCCCACTAGCGGCAAGCACAGATACGCAGTATTTT,CASSPLAASTDTQYF
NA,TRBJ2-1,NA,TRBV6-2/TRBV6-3,TGTGCCTCCAGCCCCCAGCCCTACAATGAGCAGTTCTTC,CASSPQPYNEQFF
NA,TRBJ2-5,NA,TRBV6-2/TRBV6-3,TGTGCCAGCAGTTACCTTCCGGGGGACTACCAAGAGACCCAGTACTTC,CASSYLPGDYQETQYF
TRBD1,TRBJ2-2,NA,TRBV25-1,TGTGCCAGCAGTGAATCCGACAGGGGAAATAGCGGGGAGCTGTTTTTT,CASSESDRGNSGELFF
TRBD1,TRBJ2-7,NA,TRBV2,TGTGCCAGCACCTACAACAGGGGTTTTGGGGAGCAGTACTTC,CASTYNRGFGEQYF
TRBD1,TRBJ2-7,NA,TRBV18,TGTGCCAGCTCGTCCTCCGGACAGGGTACCTACGAGCAGTACTTC,CASSSSGQGTYEQYF
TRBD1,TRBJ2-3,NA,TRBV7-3,TGTGCCAGCAGCTTGACAGGGGGCAAAGATACGCAGTATTTT,CASSLTGGKDTQYF
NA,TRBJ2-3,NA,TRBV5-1,TGCGCCAGCAGCCCAAAGACGGAGAGCACAGATACGCAGTATTTT,CASSPKTESTDTQYF
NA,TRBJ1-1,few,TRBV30,TGTGCCTGGACCGACGGGGGTCCGGTCGCTTTCTTT,CAWTDGGPVAFF
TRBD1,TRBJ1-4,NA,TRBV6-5,TGTGCCAGCAGTCAGCAGGGGGGGCCTAATGAAAAACTGTTTTTT,CASSQQGGPNEKLFF
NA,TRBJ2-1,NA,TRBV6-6,TGTGCCAGCGGTGTTAGCTCCTACAATGAGCAGTTCTTC,CASGVSSYNEQFF
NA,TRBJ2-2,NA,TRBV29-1,TGCAGCGTTGACGAGCTAGGGAACACCGGGGAGCTGTTTTTT,CSVDELGNTGELFF
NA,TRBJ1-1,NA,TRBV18,TGTGCCAGCTCACCAGCCACAAACACTGAAGCTTTCTTT,CASSPATNTEAFF
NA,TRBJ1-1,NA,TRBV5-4,TGTGCCAGCAGCTTGGACAGGAACACTGAAGCTTTCTTT,CASSLDRNTEAFF
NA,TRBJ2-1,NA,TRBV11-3,TGTGCCAGCAGCTCCCCTTCCGGCGTGGTCTACAATGAGCAGTTCTTC,CASSSPSGVVYNEQFF
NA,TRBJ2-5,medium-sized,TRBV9,TGTGCCAGCAGCGTAGACGGGCCAGAGACCCAGTACTTC,CASSVDGPETQYF
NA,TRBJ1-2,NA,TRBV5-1,TGCGCCAGCAGCTTTGGGGGCGAGGGCTACACCTTC,CASSFGGEGYTF
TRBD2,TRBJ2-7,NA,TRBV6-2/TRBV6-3,TGTGCCAGCAGTAGAGCGGGGGGACCTGTAAGCTCCTACGAGCAGTACTTC,CASSRAGGPVSSYEQYF
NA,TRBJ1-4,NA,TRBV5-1,TGCGCCAGCAGCTTGGGAGCACAGGGAGGATTTGAAAAACTGTTTTTT,CASSLGAQGGFEKLFF
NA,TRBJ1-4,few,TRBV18,TGTGCCAGCTCACCAGCAACTAATGAAAAACTGTTTTTT,CASSPATNEKLFF
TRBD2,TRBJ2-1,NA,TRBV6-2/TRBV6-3,TGTGCCAGCAGTTACTCTGCGCCTAGCGGATACTATGAGCAGTTCTTC,CASSYSAPSGYYEQFF
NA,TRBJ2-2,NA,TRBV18,TGTGCCAGCTCACCCTTCGACAGTGCGAACACCGGGGAGCTGTTTTTT,CASSPFDSANTGELFF
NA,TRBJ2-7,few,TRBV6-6,TGTGCCAGCAGTTACGTCGGCGGATCCTACGAGCAGTACTTC,CASSYVGGSYEQYF
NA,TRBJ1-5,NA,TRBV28,TGTGCCAGCAGCCTCAATAGCAATCAGCCCCAGCATTTT,CASSLNSNQPQHF
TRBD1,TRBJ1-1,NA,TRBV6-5,TGTGCCAGCAGTTACTCAAAAGGGGGCTTGGTCTCTGAAGCTTTCTTT,CASSYSKGGLVSEAFF
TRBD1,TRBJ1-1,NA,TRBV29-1,TGCAGCGCGGGACAGGTCTCCTCTGAAGCTTTCTTT,CSAGQVSSEAFF
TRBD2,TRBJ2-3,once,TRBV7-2,TGTGCCAGCAGTTCCCAAGGGCTAGCGGAGGGCACAGATACGCAGTATTTT,CASSSQGLAEGTDTQYF
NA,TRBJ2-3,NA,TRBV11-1,TGTGCCAGCAGCTTGTTGTCCTCACAGGCGCCAGATACGCAGTATTTT,CASSLLSSQAPDTQYF
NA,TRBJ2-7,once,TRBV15,TGTGCCACCAGCAGAGCGTCCGTGGGCTACGAGCAGTACTTC,CATSRASVGYEQYF
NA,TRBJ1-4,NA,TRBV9,TGTGCCAGCAGCGTAAACGGGGAGGCTGAAAAACTGTTTTTT,CASSVNGEAEKLFF
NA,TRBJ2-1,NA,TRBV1,TGCACCAGCAGCCAAGGCGCAGGGGACGATGAGCAGTTCTTC,CTSSQGAGDDEQFF
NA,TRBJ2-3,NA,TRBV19,TGTGCCAGTAGTCGTTCCGGCAGGGATACGCAGTATTTT,CASSRSGRDTQYF
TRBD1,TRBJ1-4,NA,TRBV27,TGTGCCAGCAGCGAAGGGACAGGGAACCGAAAACTGTTTTTT,CASSEGTGNRKLFF
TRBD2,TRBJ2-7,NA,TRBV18,TGTGCCAGCTCACCACTAGCGGGAGGCGGAGAGCAGTACTTC,CASSPLAGGGEQYF
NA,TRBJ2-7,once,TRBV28,TGTGCCAGCAGTGACGGGTACGAGCAGTACTTC,CASSDGYEQYF
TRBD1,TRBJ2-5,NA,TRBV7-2,TGTGCCAGCAGCGACCGGGACAGGGTCCAAGAGACCCAGTACTTC,CASSDRDRVQETQYF
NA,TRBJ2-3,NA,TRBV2,TGTGCCAGCAGTGCAAGAGCGGGCGTCACAGATACGCAGTATTTT,CASSARAGVTDTQYF
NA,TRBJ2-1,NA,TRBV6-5,TGTGCCAGCAGGCGGGTTAGCTCCTACAATGAGCAGTTCTTC,CASRRVSSYNEQFF